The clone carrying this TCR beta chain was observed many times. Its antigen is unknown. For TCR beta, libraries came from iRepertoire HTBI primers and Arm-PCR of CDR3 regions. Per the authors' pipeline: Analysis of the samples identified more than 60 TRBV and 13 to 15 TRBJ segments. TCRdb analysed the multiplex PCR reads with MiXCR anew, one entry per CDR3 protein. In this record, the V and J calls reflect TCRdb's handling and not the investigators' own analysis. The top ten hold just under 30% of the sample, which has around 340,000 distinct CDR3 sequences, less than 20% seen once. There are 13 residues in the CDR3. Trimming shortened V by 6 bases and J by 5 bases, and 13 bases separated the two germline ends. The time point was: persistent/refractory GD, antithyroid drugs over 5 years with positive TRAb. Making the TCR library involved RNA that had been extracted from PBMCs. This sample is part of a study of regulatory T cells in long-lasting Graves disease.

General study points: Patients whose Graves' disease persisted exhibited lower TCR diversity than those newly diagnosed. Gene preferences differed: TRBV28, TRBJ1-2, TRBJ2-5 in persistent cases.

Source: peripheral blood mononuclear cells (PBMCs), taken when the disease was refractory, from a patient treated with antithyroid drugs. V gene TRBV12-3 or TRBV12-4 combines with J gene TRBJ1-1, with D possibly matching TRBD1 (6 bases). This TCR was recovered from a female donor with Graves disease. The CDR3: CASRFTGLTEAFF. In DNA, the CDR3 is TGTGCCAGCAGATTTACAGGGTTAACTGAAGCTTTCTTT.